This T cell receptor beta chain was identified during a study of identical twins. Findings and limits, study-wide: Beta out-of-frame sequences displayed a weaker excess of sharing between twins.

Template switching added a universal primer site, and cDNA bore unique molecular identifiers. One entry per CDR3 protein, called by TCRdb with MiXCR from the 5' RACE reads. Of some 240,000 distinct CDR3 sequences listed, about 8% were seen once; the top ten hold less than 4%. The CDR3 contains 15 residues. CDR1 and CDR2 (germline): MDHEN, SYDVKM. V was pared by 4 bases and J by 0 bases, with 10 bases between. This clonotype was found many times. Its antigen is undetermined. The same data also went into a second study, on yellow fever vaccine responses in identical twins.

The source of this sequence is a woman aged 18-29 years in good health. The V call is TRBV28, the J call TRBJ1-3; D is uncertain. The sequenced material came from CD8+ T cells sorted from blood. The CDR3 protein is CASSSWRNSGNTIYF. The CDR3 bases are TGTGCCAGCAGTTCCTGGAGGAACTCTGGAAACACCATATATTTT.